The T cell receptor (beta chain) under discussion was sequenced for a study of T-cell memory formation after mild COVID-19. Study-wide findings and caveats: Clonal second-wave expansions that peaked on day 37 had unconfirmed SARS-CoV-2 specificity. Among CD4+ contracting clones, most were CM and EM, and CD8+ ones EMRA. Pre-infection memory contained some responding clones, which suggested that cross-reactive memory had joined.

CDR3 length: 13 amino acids. CDR1 and CDR2 from the germline V gene are SGDLS and YYNGEE. The germline V and J ends were trimmed by 2 bases and 4 bases, with 8 bases remaining between them. TCRdb redid the calling of the 5' RACE reads with MiXCR, one entry per CDR3 protein. The sample lists under 550,000 distinct CDR3 sequences, 18% occurring once. Many counts were recorded for this clonotype. Its cognate antigen is unknown. The chain uses TRBV9 and TRBJ2-3; no reliable D call. This sequence originates from a man younger than 35 who had mild COVID-19 (a few samples of this study predate the infection). Cell type and time point are not known. Material for sequencing was PBMCs or a T cell subset sorted from them (not recorded which). CDR3 sequence: CASSVHPADTQYF. In DNA, the CDR3 is TGTGCCAGCAGCGTCCACCCCGCAGATACGCAGTATTTT.